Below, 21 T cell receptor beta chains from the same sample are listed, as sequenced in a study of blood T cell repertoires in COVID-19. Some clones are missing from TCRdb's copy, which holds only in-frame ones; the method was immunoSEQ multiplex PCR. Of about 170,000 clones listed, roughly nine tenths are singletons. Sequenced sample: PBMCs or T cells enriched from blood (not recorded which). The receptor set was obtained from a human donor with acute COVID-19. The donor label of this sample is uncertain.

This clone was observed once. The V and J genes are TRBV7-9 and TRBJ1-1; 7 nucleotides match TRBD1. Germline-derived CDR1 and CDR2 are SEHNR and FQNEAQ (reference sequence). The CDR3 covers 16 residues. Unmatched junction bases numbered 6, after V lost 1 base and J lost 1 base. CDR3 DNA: TGTGCCAGCAGCTTAGAGAGGACAGGACGGAACACTGAAGCTTTCTTT. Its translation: CASSLERTGRNTEAFF.

This chain's CDR3 is CASTLSPDSLNSGNTIYF. The CDR3 DNA sequence: TGTGCCAGCACCCTCTCTCCGGACTCCCTAAACTCTGGAAACACCATATATTTT. The chain recombines TRBV3-1 (or the pseudogene TRBV3-2) with TRBJ1-3; D ambiguous. Trimming left V 7 bases short and J 0 bases short, with 22 bases between. CDR1 is LGHDT, CDR2 YNNKEL, per germline (reference sequence). There are 18 residues in the CDR3.

CDR3 nucleotide sequence: TGTGCCAGCAGTGGCAGTTTCTACGAGCAGTACTTC. It specifies CASSGSFYEQYF. V is TRBV6-2 or TRBV6-3 and J is TRBJ2-7; D is ambiguous. CDR1 and CDR2 (germline): MNHEY, SVGEGT. The CDR3 runs to 12 residues. The V and J ends lost 5 bases and 3 bases respectively, with 8 bases between them.

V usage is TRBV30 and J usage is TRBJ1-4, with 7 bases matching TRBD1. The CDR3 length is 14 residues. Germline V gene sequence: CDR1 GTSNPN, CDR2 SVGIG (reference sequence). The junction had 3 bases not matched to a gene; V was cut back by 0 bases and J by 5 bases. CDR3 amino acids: CAWSVKGGNEKLFF. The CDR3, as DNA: TGTGCCTGGAGTGTAAAAGGGGGCAATGAAAAACTGTTTTTT.

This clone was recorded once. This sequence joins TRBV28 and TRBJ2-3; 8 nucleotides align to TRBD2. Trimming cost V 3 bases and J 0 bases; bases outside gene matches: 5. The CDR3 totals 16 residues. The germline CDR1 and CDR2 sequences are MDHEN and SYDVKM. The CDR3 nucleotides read TGTGCCAGCAGTTTGCCTAGCGGGCCCAGCACAGATACGCAGTATTTT. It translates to CASSLPSGPSTDTQYF.

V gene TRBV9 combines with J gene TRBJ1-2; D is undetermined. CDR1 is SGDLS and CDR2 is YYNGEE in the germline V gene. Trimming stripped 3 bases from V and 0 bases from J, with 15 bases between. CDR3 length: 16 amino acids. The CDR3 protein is CASSAPLVGPNYGYTF. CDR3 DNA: TGTGCCAGCAGCGCCCCCTTGGTGGGCCCTAACTATGGCTACACCTTC.

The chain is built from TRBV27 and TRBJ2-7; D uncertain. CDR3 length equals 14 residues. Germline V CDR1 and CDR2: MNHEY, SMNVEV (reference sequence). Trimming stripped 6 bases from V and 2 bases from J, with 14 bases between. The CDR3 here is CASRLSRQTYEQYF. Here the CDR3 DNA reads TGTGCCAGCAGACTCTCCCGACAAACCTACGAGCAGTACTTC.

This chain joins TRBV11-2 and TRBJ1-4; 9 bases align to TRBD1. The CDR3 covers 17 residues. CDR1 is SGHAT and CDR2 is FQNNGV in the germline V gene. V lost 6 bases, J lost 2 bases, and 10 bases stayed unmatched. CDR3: CASRFTGGLSTNEKLFF. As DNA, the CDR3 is TGTGCCAGCAGATTTACAGGGGGCTTATCCACTAATGAAAAACTGTTTTTT.

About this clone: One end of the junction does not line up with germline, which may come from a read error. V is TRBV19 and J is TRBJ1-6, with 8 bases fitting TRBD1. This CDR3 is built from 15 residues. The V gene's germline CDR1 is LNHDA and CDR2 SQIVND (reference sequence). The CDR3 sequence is CASSLDRGHNSPLHF. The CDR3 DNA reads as TGTGCCAGTAGTTTAGACAGGGGCCATAATTCACCCCTCCACTTT.

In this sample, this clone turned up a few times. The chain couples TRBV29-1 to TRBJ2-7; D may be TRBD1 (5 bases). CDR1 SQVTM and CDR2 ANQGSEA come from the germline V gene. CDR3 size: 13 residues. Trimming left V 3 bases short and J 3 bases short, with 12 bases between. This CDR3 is CSVDVGADYEQYF. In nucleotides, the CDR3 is TGCAGCGTTGATGTAGGGGCAGACTACGAGCAGTACTTC.

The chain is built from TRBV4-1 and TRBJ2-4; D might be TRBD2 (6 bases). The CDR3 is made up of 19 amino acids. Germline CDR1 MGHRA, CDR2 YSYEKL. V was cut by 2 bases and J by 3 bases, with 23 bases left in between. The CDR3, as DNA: TGCGCCAGCAGCCAATTCCCTGGGGGAGGTTTTGGGGGCAAAAACATTCAGTACTTC. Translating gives CASSQFPGGGFGGKNIQYF.

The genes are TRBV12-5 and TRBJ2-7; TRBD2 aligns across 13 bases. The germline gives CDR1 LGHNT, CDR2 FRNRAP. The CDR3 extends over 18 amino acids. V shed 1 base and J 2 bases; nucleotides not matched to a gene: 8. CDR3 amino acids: CASGLAGTSGEIPYEQYF. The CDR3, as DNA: TGTGCTAGTGGTTTGGCCGGGACTAGCGGGGAAATTCCCTACGAGCAGTACTTC.

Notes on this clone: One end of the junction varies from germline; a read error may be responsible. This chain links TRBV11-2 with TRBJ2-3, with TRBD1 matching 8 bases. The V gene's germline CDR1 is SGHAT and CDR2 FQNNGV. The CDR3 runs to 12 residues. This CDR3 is CASSLGSGGPHF. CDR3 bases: TGTGCCAGCAGCTTAGGGTCAGGGGGCCCACATTTT.

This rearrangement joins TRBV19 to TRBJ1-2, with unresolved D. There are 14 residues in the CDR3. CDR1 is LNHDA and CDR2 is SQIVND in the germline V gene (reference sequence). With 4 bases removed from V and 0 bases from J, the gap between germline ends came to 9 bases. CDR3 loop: CASSNRSPNYGYTF. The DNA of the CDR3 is TGTGCCAGTAGTAACAGATCCCCTAACTATGGCTACACCTTC. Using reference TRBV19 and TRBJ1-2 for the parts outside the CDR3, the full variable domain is DGGITQSPKYLFRKEGQNVTLSCEQNLNHDAMYWYRQDPGQGLRLIYYSQIVNDFQKGDIAEGYSVSREKKESFPLTVTSAQKNPTAFYLCASSNRSPNYGYTFGSGTRLTVV.

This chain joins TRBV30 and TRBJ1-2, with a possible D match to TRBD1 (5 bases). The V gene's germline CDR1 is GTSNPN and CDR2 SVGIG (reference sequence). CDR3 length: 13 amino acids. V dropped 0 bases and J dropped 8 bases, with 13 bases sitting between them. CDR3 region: CAWSVPGRVGYTF. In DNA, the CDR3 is TGTGCCTGGAGTGTACCTGGCAGGGTCGGCTACACCTTC.

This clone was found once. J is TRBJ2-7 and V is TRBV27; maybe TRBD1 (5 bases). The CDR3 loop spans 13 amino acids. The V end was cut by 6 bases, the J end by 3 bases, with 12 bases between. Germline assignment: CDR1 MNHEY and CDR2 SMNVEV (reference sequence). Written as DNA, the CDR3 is TGTGCCAGCAGCCTTGACAGATACTACGAGCAGTACTTC. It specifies CASSLDRYYEQYF.

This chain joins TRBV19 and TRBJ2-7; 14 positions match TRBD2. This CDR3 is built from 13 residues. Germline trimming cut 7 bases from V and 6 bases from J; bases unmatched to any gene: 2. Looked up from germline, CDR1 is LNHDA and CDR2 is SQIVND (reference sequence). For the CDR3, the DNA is TGTGCCAGTACCGGACTAGCGGGGGGCGAGCAGTACTTC. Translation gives CASTGLAGGEQYF.

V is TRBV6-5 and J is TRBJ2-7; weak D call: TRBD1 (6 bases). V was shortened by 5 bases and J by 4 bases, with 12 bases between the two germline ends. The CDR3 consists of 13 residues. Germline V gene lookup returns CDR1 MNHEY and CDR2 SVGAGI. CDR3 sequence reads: CASSQRTAYEQYF. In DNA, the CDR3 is TGTGCCAGCAGTCAACGGACAGCGTACGAGCAGTACTTC.

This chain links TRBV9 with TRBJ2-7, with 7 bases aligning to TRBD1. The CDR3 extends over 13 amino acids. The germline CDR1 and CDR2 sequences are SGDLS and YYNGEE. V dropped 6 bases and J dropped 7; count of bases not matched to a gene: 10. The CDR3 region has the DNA TGTGCCAGCACCCGGGACAGCCGTGGGGAGCAGTACTTC. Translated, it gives CASTRDSRGEQYF.

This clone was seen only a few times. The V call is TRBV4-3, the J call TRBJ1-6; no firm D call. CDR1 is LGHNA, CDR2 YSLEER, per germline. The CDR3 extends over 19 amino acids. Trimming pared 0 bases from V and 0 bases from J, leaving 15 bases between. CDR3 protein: CASSQEQLTLSSYNSPLHF. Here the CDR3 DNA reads TGCGCCAGCAGCCAAGAGCAACTGACATTAAGCTCCTATAATTCACCCCTCCACTTT.

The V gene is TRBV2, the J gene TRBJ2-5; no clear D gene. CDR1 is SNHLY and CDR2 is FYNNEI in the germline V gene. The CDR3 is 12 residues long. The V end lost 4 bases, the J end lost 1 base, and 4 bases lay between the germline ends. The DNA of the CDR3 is TGTGCCAGCAGTGCCTTCCAAGAGACCCAGTACTTC. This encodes CASSAFQETQYF.